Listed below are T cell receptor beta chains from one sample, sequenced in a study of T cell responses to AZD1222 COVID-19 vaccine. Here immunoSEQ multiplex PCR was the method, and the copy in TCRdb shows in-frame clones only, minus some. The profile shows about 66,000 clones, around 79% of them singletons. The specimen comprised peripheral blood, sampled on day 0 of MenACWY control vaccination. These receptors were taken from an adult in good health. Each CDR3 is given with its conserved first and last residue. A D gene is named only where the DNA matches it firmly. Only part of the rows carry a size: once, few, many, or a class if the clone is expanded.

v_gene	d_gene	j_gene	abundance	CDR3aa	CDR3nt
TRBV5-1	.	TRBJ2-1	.	CASSNTGTLNEQFF	TGCGCCAGCAGCAATACCGGGACTCTCAATGAGCAGTTCTTC
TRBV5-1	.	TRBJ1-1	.	CASSLVEAGTEAFF	TGCGCCAGCAGCTTGGTAGAGGCAGGGACTGAAGCTTTCTTT
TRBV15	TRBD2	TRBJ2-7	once	CATSRGLAGAYEQYF	TGTGCCACCAGCAGGGGCTTAGCGGGGGCCTACGAGCAGTACTTC
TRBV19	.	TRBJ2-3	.	CASRTGPSITDTQYF	TGTGCCAGTAGAACGGGACCTTCTATCACAGATACGCAGTATTTT
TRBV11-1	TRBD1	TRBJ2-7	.	CASQVTGGSYEQYF	TGTGCCAGTCAAGTGACAGGGGGCAGCTACGAGCAGTACTTC
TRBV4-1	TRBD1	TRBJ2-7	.	CASSPGQGSYEQYF	TGCGCCAGCAGCCCGGGACAGGGTTCCTACGAGCAGTACTTC
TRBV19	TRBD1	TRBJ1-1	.	CASTTGTGGSVNTEAFF	TGTGCCAGTACCACCGGGACAGGGGGCTCGGTGAACACTGAAGCTTTCTTT
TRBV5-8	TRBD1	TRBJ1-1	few	CASSAKTGGAEAFF	TGTGCCAGCAGCGCTAAGACAGGGGGCGCGGAAGCTTTCTTT
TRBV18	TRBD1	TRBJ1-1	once	CASSHDRDGTEAFF	TGTGCCAGCTCACACGACAGGGATGGCACTGAAGCTTTCTTT
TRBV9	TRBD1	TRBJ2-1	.	CASSVSGTGGYEQFF	TGTGCCAGCAGCGTTTCCGGGACAGGGGGGTATGAGCAGTTCTTC
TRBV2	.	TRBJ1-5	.	CASSSGERQPQHF	TGTGCCAGCAGCTCAGGGGAACGACAGCCCCAGCATTTT
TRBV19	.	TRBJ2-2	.	CASSGQMNTGELFF	TGTGCCAGTAGCGGACAGATGAACACCGGGGAGCTGTTTTTT
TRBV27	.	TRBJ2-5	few	CASSPTQSTGTQYF	TGTGCCAGCAGTCCCACCCAGTCTACGGGGACCCAGTACTTC
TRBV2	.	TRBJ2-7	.	CASTSDSISYEQYF	TGTGCCAGCACCTCGGACAGTATCTCCTACGAGCAGTACTTC
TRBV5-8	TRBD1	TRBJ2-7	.	CASSYDRGYEQYF	TGTGCCAGCAGCTATGACAGGGGCTACGAGCAGTACTTC
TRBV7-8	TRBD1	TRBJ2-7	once	CASSPLGQENYEQYF	TGTGCCAGCAGCCCCCTGGGACAGGAGAATTACGAGCAGTACTTC
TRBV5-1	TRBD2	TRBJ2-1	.	CASSLAPSGGASPFYNEQFF	TGCGCCAGCAGCTTGGCCCCTAGCGGGGGGGCGAGCCCTTTCTACAATGAGCAGTTCTTC
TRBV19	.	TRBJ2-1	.	CASSPSRGLYNEQFF	TGTGCCAGTAGCCCGAGCAGGGGTCTGTACAATGAGCAGTTCTTC
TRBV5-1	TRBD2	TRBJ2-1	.	CASSLGLAGSSYNEQFF	TGCGCCAGCAGCTTGGGACTAGCGGGGAGCTCCTACAATGAGCAGTTCTTC
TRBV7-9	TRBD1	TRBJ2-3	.	CASSYRDRPTDTQYF	TGTGCCAGCAGCTACCGGGACAGACCCACAGATACGCAGTATTTT
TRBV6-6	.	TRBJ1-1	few	CASSYSDTEAFF	TGTGCCAGCAGTTATTCGGACACTGAAGCTTTCTTT
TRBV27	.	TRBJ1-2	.	CASSLSNRVGVGGYTF	TGTGCCAGCAGTTTATCGAACAGGGTGGGGGTGGGTGGCTACACCTTC
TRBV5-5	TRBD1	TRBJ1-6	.	CASSSRDSNSPLHF	TGTGCCAGCAGCTCCCGGGACAGTAATTCACCCCTCCACTTT
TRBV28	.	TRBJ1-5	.	CASKAGTERHRPQHF	TGTGCCAGCAAGGCGGGAACCGAACGCCACAGGCCCCAGCATTTT
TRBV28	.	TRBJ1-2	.	CASSPGEYGYTF	TGTGCCAGCAGCCCAGGGGAGTATGGCTACACCTTC
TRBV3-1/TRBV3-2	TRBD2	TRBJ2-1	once	CASSQRLADYNEQFF	TGTGCCAGCAGCCAAAGGCTAGCGGACTACAATGAGCAGTTCTTC
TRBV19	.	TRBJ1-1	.	CASRNPPEAFF	TGTGCCAGTAGAAACCCACCTGAAGCTTTCTTT
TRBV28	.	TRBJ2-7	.	CATHEQYF	TGTGCCACCCATGAGCAGTACTTC
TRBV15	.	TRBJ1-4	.	CATSRTTATNEKLFF	TGTGCCACCAGCAGGACAACAGCAACTAATGAAAAACTGTTTTTT
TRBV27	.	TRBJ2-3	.	CASSLYRRDTQYF	TGTGCCAGCAGTTTGTACAGGCGTGATACGCAGTATTTT
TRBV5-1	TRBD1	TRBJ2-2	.	CATHRGETGELFF	TGCGCCACCCACAGGGGGGAAACCGGGGAGCTGTTTTTT
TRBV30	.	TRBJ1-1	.	CAWSGTSTEAFF	TGTGCCTGGAGCGGTACGTCGACAGAAGCTTTCTTT
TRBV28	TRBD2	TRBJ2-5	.	CASRVAGGETQYF	TGTGCCAGCAGGGTAGCGGGAGGAGAGACCCAGTACTTC
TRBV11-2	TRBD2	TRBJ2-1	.	CASSLTGLAGMNEQFF	TGTGCCAGCAGCTTAACGGGACTAGCGGGAATGAATGAGCAGTTCTTC
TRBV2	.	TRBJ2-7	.	CASSEEQLAEQYF	TGTGCCAGCAGTGAGGAACAACTTGCCGAGCAGTACTTC
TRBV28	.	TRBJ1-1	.	CASSLIFPGATEAFF	TGTGCCAGCAGTCTGATATTCCCCGGGGCCACTGAAGCTTTCTTT
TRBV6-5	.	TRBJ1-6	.	CASSYQTGNNSPLHF	TGTGCCAGCAGTTACCAAACAGGGAATAATTCACCCCTCCACTTT
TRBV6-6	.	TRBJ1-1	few	CASSFAGTEAFF	TGTGCCAGCAGTTTCGCCGGGACTGAAGCTTTCTTT
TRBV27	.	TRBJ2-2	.	CATHPQGTANTGELFF	TGTGCCACCCACCCCCAGGGTACTGCGAACACCGGGGAGCTGTTTTTT
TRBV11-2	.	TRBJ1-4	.	CASSLWGNEKLFF	TGTGCCAGCAGCTTATGGGGTAATGAAAAACTGTTTTTT
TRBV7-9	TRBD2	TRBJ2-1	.	CASSLSGGSYNEQFF	TGTGCCAGCAGCCTCAGCGGGGGGTCCTACAATGAGCAGTTCTTC
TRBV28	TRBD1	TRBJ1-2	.	CASSLTGQGLFHGYTF	TGTGCCAGCAGTCTTACTGGACAGGGATTATTCCATGGCTACACCTTC
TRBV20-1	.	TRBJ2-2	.	CSASEGGPYTGELFF	TGCAGTGCGAGTGAGGGGGGGCCGTACACCGGGGAGCTGTTTTTT
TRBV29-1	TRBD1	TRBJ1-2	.	CSVEAVSQGSGYTF	TGCAGCGTTGAAGCCGTATCACAGGGGAGCGGCTACACCTTC
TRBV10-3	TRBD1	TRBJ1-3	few	CAIKGARDGNTIYF	TGTGCCATCAAGGGGGCGCGAGATGGAAACACCATATATTTT
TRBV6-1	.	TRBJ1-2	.	CASSPALTSREGTF	TGTGCCAGCAGCCCCGCCCTGACTTCCAGGGAAGGCACCTTC
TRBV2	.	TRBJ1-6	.	CASSEQGRDSPLHF	TGTGCCAGCAGTGAACAGGGTAGGGACTCACCCCTCCACTTT
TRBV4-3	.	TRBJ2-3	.	CASSQEVGTPSTDTQYF	TGCGCCAGCAGCCAAGAAGTCGGGACCCCTAGCACAGATACGCAGTATTTT
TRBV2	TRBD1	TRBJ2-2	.	CASRNGQGLTGELFF	TGTGCCAGCAGAAACGGACAGGGTCTGACCGGGGAGCTGTTTTTT
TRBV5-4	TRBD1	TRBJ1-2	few	CASSVGQGLRGGYTF	TGTGCCAGCAGCGTTGGACAGGGGCTAAGGGGGGGCTACACCTTC